The present T cell receptor (beta chain) was sequenced within a study of human T cells and chemical hapten exposure. Noted time point: pre-sensitization, week 0. Treatment indicated: therapeutic diphenylcyclopropenone sensitization with weekly scalp DPC. Each patch-test visit's blood sample preceded patch application. This clonotype was recorded at least ten times. V was pared by 0 bases and J by 5 bases, with 10 bases between. There are 14 residues in the CDR3. Germline assignment: CDR1 SEHNR and CDR2 FQNEAQ (reference sequence). Using its own MiXCR run on the RACE reads, TCRdb lists one record per CDR3 protein. There are roughly 100,000 distinct CDR3 sequences in the sample; about a tenth occur only once, and under 4% lies in the top ten.

The V gene is TRBV7-9, the J gene TRBJ1-2, with D maybe TRBD1 (6 bases). The TCR sequence derives from a woman aged 55-69 years with alopecia areata. Some clones in this sample may be carry-over from other donors' samples. The specimen was whole blood, collected in connection with sensitization to the hapten diphenylcyclopropenone (DPC). The CDR3 nucleotides read TGTGCCAGCAGCTTAGCTACACAGGGATATGGCTACACCTTC. This encodes CASSLATQGYGYTF.